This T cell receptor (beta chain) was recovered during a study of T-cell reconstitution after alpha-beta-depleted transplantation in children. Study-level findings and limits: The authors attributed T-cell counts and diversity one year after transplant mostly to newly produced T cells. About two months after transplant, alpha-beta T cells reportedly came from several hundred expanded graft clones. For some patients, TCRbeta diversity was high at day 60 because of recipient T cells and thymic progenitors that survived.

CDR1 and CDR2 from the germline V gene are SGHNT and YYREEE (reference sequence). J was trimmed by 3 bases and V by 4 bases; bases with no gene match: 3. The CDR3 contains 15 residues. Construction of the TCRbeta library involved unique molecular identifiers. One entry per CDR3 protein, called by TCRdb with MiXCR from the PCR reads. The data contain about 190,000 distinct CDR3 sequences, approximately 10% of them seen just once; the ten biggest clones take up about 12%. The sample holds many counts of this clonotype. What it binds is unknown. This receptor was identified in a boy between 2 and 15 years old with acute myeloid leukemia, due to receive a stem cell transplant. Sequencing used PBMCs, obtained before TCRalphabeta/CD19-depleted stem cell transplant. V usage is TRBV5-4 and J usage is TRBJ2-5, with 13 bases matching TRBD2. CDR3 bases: TGTGCCAGCAGCCCAACTAGCGGGGGGGAAGAGACCCAGTACTTC. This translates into CASSPTSGGEETQYF.